This is a list of T cell receptor beta chains from one sample in a study of monozygotic twins with inflammatory bowel disease. One entry per CDR3 protein, without DNA, is what TCRdb gives after re-calling the 5' RACE reads. The sample shows fewer than 350,000 distinct CDR3 sequences, and over 2% sits with its ten largest clones. Source material: blood. The receptors here all came from a human donor with ulcerative colitis or Crohn's disease, or a healthy co-twin of an affected twin (not recorded which). Both conserved end residues are part of each CDR3. The order of the fields is V gene, CDR3 length, J gene, CDR3 protein.

V gene: TRBV5-5
CDR3 length: 15
J gene: TRBJ1-4
CDR3 protein: CASSPEEPTNEKLFF

V gene: TRBV7-2
CDR3 length: 15
J gene: TRBJ1-2
CDR3 protein: CASSAAGGGNYGYTF

V gene: TRBV10-3
CDR3 length: 15
J gene: TRBJ2-1
CDR3 protein: CAITQLAGEFNEQFF

V gene: TRBV28
CDR3 length: 13
J gene: TRBJ2-7
CDR3 protein: CASSPQLGYEQYF

V gene: TRBV5-6
CDR3 length: 16
J gene: TRBJ2-5
CDR3 protein: CASSLRGQEIQETQYF

V gene: TRBV27
CDR3 length: 12
J gene: TRBJ2-7
CDR3 protein: CASRGQLYEQYF

V gene: TRBV12-3/TRBV12-4
CDR3 length: 11
J gene: TRBJ1-5
CDR3 protein: CASSLSGTQHF

V gene: TRBV7-2
CDR3 length: 12
J gene: TRBJ2-5
CDR3 protein: CASSPKLQTQYF

V gene: TRBV5-1
CDR3 length: 12
J gene: TRBJ2-2
CDR3 protein: CASSWQPGELFF

V gene: TRBV20-1
CDR3 length: 14
J gene: TRBJ2-2
CDR3 protein: CSAHTPSSSGELVF

V gene: TRBV12-3/TRBV12-4
CDR3 length: 13
J gene: TRBJ1-1
CDR3 protein: CASSFGAATEAFF

V gene: TRBV6-6
CDR3 length: 12
J gene: TRBJ1-1
CDR3 protein: CASTRPQGEAFF

V gene: TRBV20-1
CDR3 length: 14
J gene: TRBJ2-7
CDR3 protein: CSARRGQQHYEQYF

V gene: TRBV12-3/TRBV12-4
CDR3 length: 15
J gene: TRBJ2-5
CDR3 protein: CASNSRLAGEETQYF

V gene: TRBV20-1
CDR3 length: 11
J gene: TRBJ1-3
CDR3 protein: CSAVWGNTIYF

V gene: TRBV12-3/TRBV12-4
CDR3 length: 16
J gene: TRBJ2-1
CDR3 protein: CASSLTAGGYYNEQFF

V gene: TRBV6-1
CDR3 length: 16
J gene: TRBJ2-2
CDR3 protein: CASGPGTSGVTGELFF

V gene: TRBV3-1
CDR3 length: 17
J gene: TRBJ1-6
CDR3 protein: CASSQESGGVHNSPLHF

V gene: TRBV7-2
CDR3 length: 14
J gene: TRBJ1-5
CDR3 protein: CASSESEYRANQHF

V gene: TRBV7-6
CDR3 length: 17
J gene: TRBJ2-3
CDR3 protein: CASTSIRPGTGTDTQYF

V gene: TRBV6-1
CDR3 length: 11
J gene: TRBJ2-7
CDR3 protein: CASIRLYEQYF